The T cell receptor (beta chain) described here comes from a study of blood T cell repertoires in COVID-19. The CDR3 consists of 15 residues. Germline lookup yields CDR1 MNHNY and CDR2 SVGAGI (reference sequence). The V segment lost 10 bases and the J segment 2 bases; nucleotides outside the gene matches: 13. The data were produced by immunoSEQ multiplex PCR, yet TCRdb's version contains in-frame clones alone and is incomplete. This repertoire shows approximately 290,000 clones, about 80% found once; its top ten account for about a sixth. Material for sequencing was peripheral blood. This receptor was obtained from a person aged 65-85 years with COVID-19, enrolled during active disease. V usage is TRBV6-6 and J usage is TRBJ1-2; 7 bases map to TRBD1. This CDR3 is CATTDRRGLNYGYTF. The CDR3 DNA follows: TGTGCCACGACGGACAGGAGGGGATTAAACTATGGCTACACCTTC.